The present TCR beta chain was sequenced within a study of Graves' ophthalmopathy and Graves' hyperthyroidism. Germline values: CDR1 MDHEN, CDR2 SYDVKM. J was trimmed by 12 bases and V by 5 bases; bases with no gene match: 18. This CDR3 is 17 amino acids long. This clonotype was detected only once. For repertoire sequencing, the TCR beta CDR3 regions were amplified from RNA transcripts. Following a first-round RT-PCR that used HTBI primers, a second-round multiplex PCR was carried out. TCRdb reprocessed the multiplex PCR reads via MiXCR and lists one record per CDR3 protein. The repertoire holds 200,000 to 250,000 distinct CDR3 sequences, with 25% to 30% as singletons.

This TCR derives from a man aged 45-60 years with Graves' ophthalmopathy. The chain uses TRBV28 and TRBJ2-7; TRBD2 matches at 14 bases. Sequencing was done on a sample of peripheral blood. Here the CDR3 DNA reads TGTGCCAGCAGTCGACTAGCGGGAGGGCCACTTTACTACGAGGGGTACTTC. It yields the protein CASSRLAGGPLYYEGYF.